This T cell receptor (beta chain) derives from a study of CD8 T cells in ankylosing spondylitis. This clonotype has a count of ten or more. One end of the junction fails to match germline, which may point to a read error. In TCRdb, the 5' RACE reads were re-called with MiXCR into one record per CDR3 protein. Among roughly 260,000 distinct CDR3 sequences listed, 20% were seen once. Sequencing was performed on blood, either unsorted or a sorted T cell fraction (not recorded which). The clonotype originates from a male donor with ankylosing spondylitis or in good health (not recorded which).

CDR3: CASSLKENTEAFF. Here the CDR3 DNA reads TGTGCTAGCAGCTTAAAAGAGAACACTGAAGCTTTCTTT. The gene calls are TRBV7-7 and TRBJ1-1; D unresolved. This CDR3 has 13 residues. In germline, CDR1 is SSHAT, CDR2 FNYEAQ (reference sequence). Combining the CDR3 with reference TRBV7-7 and TRBJ1-1 gives the whole variable domain GAGVSQSPRYKVTKRGQDVTLRCDPISSHATLYWYQQALGQGPEFLTYFNYEAQPDKSGLPSDRFSAERPEGSISTLTIQRTEQRDSAMYRCASSLKENTEAFFGQGTRLTVV.